This T cell receptor beta chain was identified during a study of blood T cell repertoires in COVID-19. As originally analysed: Amplified reference gene primers provided the basis for estimating nucleated cell counts. Sequenced by immunoSEQ multiplex PCR; TCRdb stores in-frame clones only, minus some. The D gene and trimming were derived from the DNA, and the V and J assignments and clone size from that table. The sample contains roughly 70,000 clones, about 88% of which appear only once. V shed 5 bases and J 7 bases; nucleotides not matched to a gene: 14. Germline V gives CDR1 SGHTA, CDR2 FQGNSA. This CDR3 has 17 residues.

The TCR originated in an older man with active COVID-19. V is TRBV7-2 and J is TRBJ2-3; 11 bases align to TRBD2. The sequenced sample consisted of peripheral blood. The DNA for the CDR3 is TGTGCCAGCAGCCCCGGGCTAGCGGGAGGCCCGCTGAATACGCAGTATTTT. Amino acid sequence: CASSPGLAGGPLNTQYF. Full variable domain (missing parts from reference TRBV7-2 and TRBJ2-3): GAGVSQSPSNKVTEKGKDVELRCDPISGHTALYWYRQSLGQGLEFLIYFQGNSAPDKSGLPSDRFSAERTGGSVSTLTIQRTQQEDSAVYLCASSPGLAGGPLNTQYFGPGTRLTVL.